What follows is one T cell receptor (beta chain) and its context. The antigen is not known. The sample belongs to a study of Ad26.COV2.S vaccination and SARS-CoV-2 variants. Study-wide results and limits: Using TCR breadth and depth analyses may have led to underestimated total T cell responses.

Germline loops: CDR1 LGHDT, CDR2 YNNKEL (reference sequence). This CDR3 region has 16 residues. Trimming shortened V by 0 bases and J by 6 bases, and 15 bases separated the two germline ends. Measured with immunoSEQ multiplex PCR; TCRdb has only the in-frame clones, and not every one. Of about 350,000 clones detected, around 92% appear once; the ten largest clones hold about 3.9%. The chain recombines TRBV3-1 (or the pseudogene TRBV3-2) with TRBJ2-1; D is perhaps TRBD1 (6 bases). This specimen consisted of peripheral blood, obtained after recovery from COVID-19. This receptor was obtained from a human donor who had recovered from COVID-19. The CDR3 sequence is CASSQDLRQDLNEQFF. The CDR3 nucleotides are TGTGCCAGCAGCCAAGATCTCCGACAGGATCTCAATGAGCAGTTCTTC.